This note documents a single T cell receptor (beta chain) sequence. This specimen belongs to a study of blood T cell repertoires in COVID-19. Study-wide context: Sources were T cells, B-cell-depleted T cells, or PBMCs; the material itself was cDNA or gDNA.

Profiling relied on immunoSEQ multiplex PCR, and the TCRdb table lists in-frame clones only, not all of them. This sample has hundreds of thousands of clones, with about 87% found just once. This sequence originates from a woman aged 25-40 years with COVID-19, enrolled during active disease. Sequencing input: peripheral blood.

The CDR3 region is CASSGNRGRLGANVLTF. In DNA, the CDR3 is TGCGCCAGCAGCGGTAACAGGGGGCGCCTTGGGGCCAACGTCCTGACTTTC. The J gene is TRBJ2-6, the V gene TRBV5-1, with TRBD1 identical over 9 bases. This CDR3 contains 17 residues. Germline CDR1 SGHRS, CDR2 YFSETQ. The junction had 8 bases not matched to a gene; V was cut back by 4 bases and J by 3 bases.